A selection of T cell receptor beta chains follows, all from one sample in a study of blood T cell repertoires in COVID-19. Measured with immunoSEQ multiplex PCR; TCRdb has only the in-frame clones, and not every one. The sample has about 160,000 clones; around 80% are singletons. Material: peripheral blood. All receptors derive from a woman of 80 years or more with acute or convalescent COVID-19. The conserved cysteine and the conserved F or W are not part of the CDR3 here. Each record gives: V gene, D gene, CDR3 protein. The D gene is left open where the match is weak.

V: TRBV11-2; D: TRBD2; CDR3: ASSLDDGAGERNEQF
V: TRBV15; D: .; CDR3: ATSRDVPSSGNTIY
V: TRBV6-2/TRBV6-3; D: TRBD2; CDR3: ASSYSDGTSGRYHASYEQY
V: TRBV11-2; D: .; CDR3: ASSFYNSPGNTIY
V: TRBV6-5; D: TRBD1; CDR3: ASSYSRTGEGYT
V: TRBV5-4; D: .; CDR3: ASSFGTETYNEQF
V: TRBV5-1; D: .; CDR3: ASRSFYGGEKLF
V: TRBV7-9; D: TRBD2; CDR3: ASSSGLVAGELF
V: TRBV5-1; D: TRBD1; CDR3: ASSPTGQGTLGYT
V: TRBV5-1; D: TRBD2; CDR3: ASSAGGDETQY
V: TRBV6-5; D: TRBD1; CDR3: ASSSVQGVGGYT
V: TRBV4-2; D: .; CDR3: ASSQAGSGNTIY
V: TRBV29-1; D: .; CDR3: SASGQPHTEAF
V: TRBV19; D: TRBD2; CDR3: ASSDSGRNTGELF
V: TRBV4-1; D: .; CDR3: ASSHPGRGVNEQF
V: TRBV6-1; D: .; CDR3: ASSERGYEQY
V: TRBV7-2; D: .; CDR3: ASSLERNNEQF
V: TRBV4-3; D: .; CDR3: ASSQYTPSYEQY
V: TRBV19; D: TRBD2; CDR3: ASSDSGTSAYNEQF
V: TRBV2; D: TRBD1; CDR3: ASRERLTGGSSEQY
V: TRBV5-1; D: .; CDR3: ASSSPSSGEQY
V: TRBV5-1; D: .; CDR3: ASSLAFPTTNEQF
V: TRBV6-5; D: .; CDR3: ASSFLTGKGETQY
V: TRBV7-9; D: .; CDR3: ASSLWHLEKAF
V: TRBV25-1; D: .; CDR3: ASSGWRTSTDTQY
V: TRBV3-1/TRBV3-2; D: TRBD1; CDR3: ASSPPGQVETQY
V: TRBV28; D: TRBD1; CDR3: ASSSGGWWTEAF
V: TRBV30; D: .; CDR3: AWTRRTGRETEAF
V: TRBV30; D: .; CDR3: AWSVHPIGQGYTDTQY
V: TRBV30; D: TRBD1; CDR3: AFDRGDEKLF
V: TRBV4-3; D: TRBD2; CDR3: ASSQAGLAETNNEQF
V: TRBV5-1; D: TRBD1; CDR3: ASSRDRGFEKLF
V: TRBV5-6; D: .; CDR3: ASSLVGGRDYNEQF
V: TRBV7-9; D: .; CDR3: ASSLTYSTTAYEQY
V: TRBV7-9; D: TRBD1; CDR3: ASGADRDEKLF
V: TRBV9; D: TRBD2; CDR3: ASSGSGRDTGELF
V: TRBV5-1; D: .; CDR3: ASSGPTGRDTGELF
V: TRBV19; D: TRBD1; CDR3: ASTRRDRDHGYT
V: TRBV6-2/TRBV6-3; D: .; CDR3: ASSYWPPDTQY
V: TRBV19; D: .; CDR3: ASSLLVGRDGYT
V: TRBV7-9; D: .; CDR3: ASSGRVAWEQY
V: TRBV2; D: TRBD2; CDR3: ASSGLAEGADTQY
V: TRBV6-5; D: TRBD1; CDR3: ASSSTGGTGAF
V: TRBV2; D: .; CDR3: ATQRSTYEQY
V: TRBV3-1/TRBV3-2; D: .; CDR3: ASSQAGSAGELF
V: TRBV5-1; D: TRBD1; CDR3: ATRTGGTDSPLH
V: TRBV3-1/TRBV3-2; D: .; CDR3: ASSFSRGGTEAF
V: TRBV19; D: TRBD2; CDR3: ASSIASGSNNEQF
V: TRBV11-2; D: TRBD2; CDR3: ASSLELAGETTDTQY
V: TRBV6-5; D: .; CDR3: ASSRGWMNTEAF
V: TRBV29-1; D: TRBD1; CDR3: SVEAKQGASTEAF
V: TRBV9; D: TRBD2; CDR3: ASSSSRDYLNEQY
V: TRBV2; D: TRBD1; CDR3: ASSIQGEAEAF
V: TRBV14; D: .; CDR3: ASSQVVGSSYNSPLH
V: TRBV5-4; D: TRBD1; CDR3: ASSQPVRDRGGSAEAF
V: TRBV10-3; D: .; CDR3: AISESEQVYT
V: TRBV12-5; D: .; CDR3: ASGPAGGGNQPQH
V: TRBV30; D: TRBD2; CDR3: AWSVLGGRSTDTQY
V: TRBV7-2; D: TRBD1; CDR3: ASSYTGGTSMNTEAF